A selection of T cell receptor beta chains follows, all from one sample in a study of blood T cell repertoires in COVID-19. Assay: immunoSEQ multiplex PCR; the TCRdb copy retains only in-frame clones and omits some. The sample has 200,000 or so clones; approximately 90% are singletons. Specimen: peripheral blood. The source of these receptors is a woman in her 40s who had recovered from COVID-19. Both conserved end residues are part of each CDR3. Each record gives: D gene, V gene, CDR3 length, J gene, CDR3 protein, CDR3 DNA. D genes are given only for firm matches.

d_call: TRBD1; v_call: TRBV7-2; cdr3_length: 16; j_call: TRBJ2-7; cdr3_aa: CASTLVGGQGSNEQYF; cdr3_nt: TGTGCCAGCACCCTCGTTGGAGGACAGGGGTCCAACGAGCAGTACTTC
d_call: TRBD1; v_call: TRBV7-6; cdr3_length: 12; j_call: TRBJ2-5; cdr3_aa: CASSLADRGLYF; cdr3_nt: TGTGCCAGCAGCTTAGCGGACAGGGGGCTCTACTTC
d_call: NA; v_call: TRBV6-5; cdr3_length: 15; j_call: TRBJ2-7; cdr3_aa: CASSYSSQGLYEQYF; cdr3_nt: TGTGCCAGCAGTTACTCGAGTCAGGGACTCTACGAGCAGTACTTC
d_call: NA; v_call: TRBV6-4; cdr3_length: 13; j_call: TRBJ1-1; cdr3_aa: CASSSQMNTEAFF; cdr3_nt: TGTGCCAGCAGTAGTCAGATGAACACTGAAGCTTTCTTT
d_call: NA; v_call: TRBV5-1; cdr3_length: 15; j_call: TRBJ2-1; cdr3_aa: CASSLVPDRYNEQFF; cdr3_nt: TGCGCCAGCAGCTTGGTGCCAGACAGATACAATGAGCAGTTCTTC
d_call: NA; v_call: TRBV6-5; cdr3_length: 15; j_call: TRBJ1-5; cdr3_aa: CASRGGGIAGQPQHF; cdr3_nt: TGTGCCAGTAGGGGGGGCGGGATCGCAGGTCAGCCCCAGCATTTT
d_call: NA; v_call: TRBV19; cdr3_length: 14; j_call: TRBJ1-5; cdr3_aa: CASSFRQVRQPQHF; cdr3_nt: TGTGCCAGTAGTTTCCGACAGGTCCGCCAGCCCCAGCATTTT
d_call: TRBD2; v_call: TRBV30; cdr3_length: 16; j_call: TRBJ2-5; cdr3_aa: CAWRSPSGTIRETQYF; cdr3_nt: TGTGCCTGGAGGTCCCCCTCCGGGACTATCAGAGAGACCCAGTACTTC
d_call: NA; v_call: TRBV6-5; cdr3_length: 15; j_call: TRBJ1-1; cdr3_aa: CASRVQGNDDTEAFF; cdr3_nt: TGTGCCAGCAGAGTTCAGGGTAATGACGACACTGAAGCTTTCTTT
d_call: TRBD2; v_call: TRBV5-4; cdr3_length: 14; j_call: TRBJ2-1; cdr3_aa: CASTVSGRGSEQFF; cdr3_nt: TGTGCCAGCACCGTTAGCGGGAGAGGGAGTGAGCAGTTCTTC
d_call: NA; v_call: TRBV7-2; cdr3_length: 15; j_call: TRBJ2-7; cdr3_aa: CASSRGTGSSYEQYF; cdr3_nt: TGTGCCAGCAGCCGCGGGACGGGGAGCTCCTACGAGCAGTACTTC
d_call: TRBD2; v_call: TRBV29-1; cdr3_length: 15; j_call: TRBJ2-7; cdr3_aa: CSVEANLGRGHEQYF; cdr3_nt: TGCAGCGTTGAAGCTAACCTCGGGAGGGGTCACGAGCAGTACTTC
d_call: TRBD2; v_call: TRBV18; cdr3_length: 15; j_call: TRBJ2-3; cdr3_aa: CASSPLAGGLDTQYF; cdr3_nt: TGTGCCAGCTCACCTCTAGCGGGAGGACTCGATACGCAGTATTTT
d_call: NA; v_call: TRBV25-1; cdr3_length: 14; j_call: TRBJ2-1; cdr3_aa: CASSESTGYNEQFF; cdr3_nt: TGTGCCAGCAGTGAATCGACGGGGTACAATGAGCAGTTCTTC
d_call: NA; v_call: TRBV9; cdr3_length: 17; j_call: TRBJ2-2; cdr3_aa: CASSVEPDSKNTGELFF; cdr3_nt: TGTGCCAGCAGCGTAGAGCCGGACTCTAAAAACACCGGGGAGCTGTTTTTT
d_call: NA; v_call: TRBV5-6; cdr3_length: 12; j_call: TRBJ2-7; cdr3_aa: CASSSGGYEQYF; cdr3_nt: TGTGCCAGCAGCTCCGGAGGCTACGAGCAGTACTTC